This T cell receptor beta chain was sequenced during a study of control samples from healthy donors and cancer patients. The germline gives CDR1 LGHNA, CDR2 YNFKEQ. The V and J ends lost 0 bases and 3 bases respectively, with 12 bases between them. This CDR3 is built from 15 residues. TCRdb keeps only in-frame clones here, not all; method: immunoSEQ multiplex PCR. The data contain 50,000 to 75,000 clones, 65% to 90% of them singletons. Sequencing was done on a sample of blood. This sequence originates from a man in his forties or fifties in good health. V usage is TRBV4-2 and J usage is TRBJ2-7; D possibly matches TRBD1 or TRBD2 (5 bases each). CDR3 region: CASSQDIQGVYEQYF. CDR3 nucleotide sequence: TGTGCCAGCAGCCAAGATATCCAGGGAGTCTACGAGCAGTACTTC.